Below, 8 T cell receptor beta chains from the same sample are listed, as sequenced in a study of T cell responses to AZD1222 COVID-19 vaccine. Data came from immunoSEQ multiplex PCR; TCRdb stores just in-frame clones and leaves some out. The data contain 150,000 to 200,000 clones, 85% to 95% of them singletons. Sequences were derived from peripheral blood, sampled on day 0 of AZD1222 vaccination. The receptors stem from an adult in good health.

The rearrangement uses TRBV2 and TRBJ2-7, with a tentative D call TRBD1 (6 bases). V was clipped by 6 bases and J by 5 bases, with 17 bases between them. The CDR3 totals 14 residues. Germline CDR1 SNHLY, CDR2 FYNNEI. CDR3 sequence reads: CASRPRQVYNEQYF. CDR3 sequence (DNA): TGTGCCAGCAGACCCCGACAGGTTTATAACGAGCAGTACTTC.

V is TRBV7-2 and J is TRBJ1-1; D call uncertain. Per the germline V gene, CDR1 is SGHTA and CDR2 is FQGNSA. The CDR3 is made up of 15 amino acids. Trimming cost V 1 base and J 1 base, with 10 bases left between them. CDR3 region: CASSLEFSGNTEAFF. The CDR3 DNA is TGTGCCAGCAGCTTAGAATTTTCAGGGAACACTGAAGCTTTCTTT.

The chain carries TRBV6-5 and TRBJ1-1; tentative D call: TRBD1 (5 bases). Trimming cost V 7 bases and J 1 base, with 10 bases left between them. CDR3 size: 13 residues. Germline V gene sequence: CDR1 MNHEY, CDR2 SVGAGI. CDR3 protein: CASTPGQNTEAFF. Written as DNA, the CDR3 is TGTGCCAGCACCCCAGGACAGAACACTGAAGCTTTCTTT.

The chain recombines TRBV27 with TRBJ2-3; 11 bases match TRBD2. After removal of 6 bases from V and 5 bases from J, the junction contained 7 bases not matched to a gene. The CDR3 runs 15 residues. Germline CDR1 MNHEY, CDR2 SMNVEV (reference sequence). For the CDR3, the DNA is TGTGCCAGCAGCCCGGGACTAGCGGTAGGAGATACGCAGTATTTT. It translates to CASSPGLAVGDTQYF.

This clone was seen just once. The chain is built from TRBV10-3 and TRBJ1-1; D gene unclear. The germline gives CDR1 ENHRY, CDR2 SYGVKD. With 3 bases removed from V and 0 bases from J, the gap between germline ends came to 8 bases. The CDR3 is made up of 14 amino acids. CDR3 protein: CAISDQVVNTEAFF. The CDR3 DNA reads TGTGCCATCAGTGATCAGGTGGTGAACACTGAAGCTTTCTTT.

V and J are TRBV6-2 or TRBV6-3 and TRBJ1-2; no clear D. The CDR3 has 11 amino acids. Germline loops: CDR1 MNHEY, CDR2 SVGEGT. V lost 4 bases and J lost 8, with 8 bases in between. The CDR3 region is CASSLGAGYTF. CDR3 DNA sequence: TGTGCCAGCAGTTTGGGAGCGGGCTACACCTTC.

The chain couples TRBV10-3 to TRBJ2-2; D gene ambiguous. Trimming left V 10 bases short and J 3 bases short, with 24 bases between. Germline CDR1 reads ENHRY; CDR2 reads SYGVKD. The CDR3 has 17 amino acids. CDR3 loop: CATQAANMTGDTGELFF. The CDR3 DNA follows: TGTGCCACCCAGGCGGCCAACATGACCGGAGACACCGGGGAGCTGTTTTTT.

This clone is a singleton in its sample. The chain has TRBV7-6 and TRBJ2-3; either TRBD1 or TRBD2 may supply D (5 bases each). The V end was cut by 5 bases, the J end by 2 bases, with 14 bases between. The germline V gene has CDR1 SGHVS and CDR2 FNYEAQ. The CDR3 consists of 15 residues. CDR3 DNA: TGTGCCAGCAGCCCTGGGGGACGGATCACAGATACGCAGTATTTT. Protein: CASSPGGRITDTQYF.